This T cell receptor (beta chain) derives from a study of pediatric ulcerative colitis. Study-wide results and caveats: Ulcerative colitis patients shared more blood-rectal clones than controls. Two rectal clonotypes were found only in ulcerative colitis patients, all of them.

No immunosuppressive drugs were given to ulcerative colitis patients before diagnostic colonoscopy. The survey-level immunoSEQ assay was used. Measured with immunoSEQ multiplex PCR; TCRdb has only the in-frame clones, and not every one. The table records approximately 32,000 clones, around 80% of them present only once. To note about this clone: As yet, its antigen is unknown.

The V gene lost 8 bases and the J gene lost 6 bases, with 8 bases spanning the gap. This CDR3 contains 11 residues. CDR1 and CDR2 (germline): SGHNT, YENEEA. The V and J genes are TRBV11-3 and TRBJ2-1; D is perhaps TRBD1 (6 bases). Sequenced material: blood. This clonotype was sampled from a boy aged 5 to 17 with severe ulcerative colitis. The chain's CDR3 is CASQGGNEQFF. Written as DNA, the CDR3 is TGTGCCAGCCAAGGGGGCAATGAGCAGTTCTTC.